This TCR beta chain emerged from a study of OX40 agonist ivuxolimab in advanced cancers. Study-level background: Patients treated during dose escalation were battling hepatocellular carcinoma, melanoma, renal cell or head and neck cancer. Study outcomes and limitations: Circulating CD4+ and CD8+ T cells showed clonal expansion by week 6 at 0.1 to 3.0 mg/kg.

Details on this clone: Its specificity is unknown.

Libraries were prepared by immunoSEQ multiplex PCR; TCRdb keeps only in-frame clonotypes and omits some of them. This sample has approximately 7,400 clones; around 73% occur once, and the top ten carry roughly 58%. After removal of 6 bases from V and 8 bases from J, the junction contained 10 bases not matched to a gene. CDR3 length: 15 residues. The V gene's germline CDR1 is MNHEY and CDR2 SVGAGI. The sequence derives from an adult with an advanced solid tumor such as melanoma, head and neck, liver or kidney cancer. The sample in question was CD4+ or CD8+ T cells sorted from blood, obtained in a trial of the OX40 agonist ivuxolimab. The chain employs TRBV6-5 and TRBJ2-1, with 10 positions matching TRBD2. CDR3 amino acids: CASSLESSGRYEQFF. The CDR3 coding sequence is TGTGCCAGCAGCCTAGAGTCTAGCGGGAGATATGAGCAGTTCTTC.